This T cell receptor beta chain was sequenced during a study of OX40 agonist ivuxolimab in advanced cancers. Study background: Intravenous ivuxolimab was administered to patients every 2 weeks at 0.01 to 10 mg/kg. Study-level findings and limits: Expansion of clones was among the lowest in partial responders at 0.1-3.0 mg/kg.

This table comes from immunoSEQ multiplex PCR, and its TCRdb copy is limited to in-frame clones, with some not included. The sample carries around 69,000 clones, 85% to 90% recorded once. Worth noting for this clone: Its cognate antigen is unknown.

In germline, CDR1 is SGHTS, CDR2 YDEGEE. J lost 4 bases, V lost 4 bases, and 8 bases had no gene match. CDR3 size: 16 residues. This specimen consisted of CD4+ or CD8+ T cells sorted from blood, obtained in a trial of the OX40 agonist ivuxolimab. The sequence was collected from an adult with an advanced solid tumor such as melanoma, head and neck, liver or kidney cancer. The chain employs TRBV5-8 and TRBJ2-2; the match to TRBD1 covers 9 bases. This chain's CDR3 is CASSLSGTGITGELFF. CDR3 coding DNA: TGTGCCAGCAGCCTGTCCGGGACAGGGATCACCGGGGAGCTGTTTTTT.